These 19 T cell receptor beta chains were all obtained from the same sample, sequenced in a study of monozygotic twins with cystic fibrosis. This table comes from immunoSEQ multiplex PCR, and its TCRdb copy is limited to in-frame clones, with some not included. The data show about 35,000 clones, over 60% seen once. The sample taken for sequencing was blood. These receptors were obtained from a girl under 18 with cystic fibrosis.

CDR3 bases: TGTGCCAGCAGTTTAACCTGGGGGGGTGGCTACACCTTC. It is translated as CASSLTWGGGYTF. The chain carries TRBV6-5 and TRBJ1-2, with a possible D match to TRBD1 (5 bases). Deletions cut 4 bases from V and 7 bases from J, with 13 bases between. The CDR3 extends over 13 amino acids. Per germline, CDR1 MNHEY and CDR2 SVGAGI.

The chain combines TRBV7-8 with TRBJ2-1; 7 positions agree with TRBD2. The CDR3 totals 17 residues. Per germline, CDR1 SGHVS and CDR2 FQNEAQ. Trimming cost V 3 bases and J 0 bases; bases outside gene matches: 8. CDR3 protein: CASSLGLGGSSYNEQFF. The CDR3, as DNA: TGTGCCAGCAGCTTGGGTCTCGGGGGGAGCTCCTACAATGAGCAGTTCTTC. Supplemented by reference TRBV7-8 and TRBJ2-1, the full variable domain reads GAGVSQSPRYKVAKRGQDVALRCDPISGHVSLFWYQQALGQGPEFLTYFQNEAQLDKSGLPSDRFFAERPEGSVSTLKIQRTQQEDSAVYLCASSLGLGGSSYNEQFFGPGTRLTVL.

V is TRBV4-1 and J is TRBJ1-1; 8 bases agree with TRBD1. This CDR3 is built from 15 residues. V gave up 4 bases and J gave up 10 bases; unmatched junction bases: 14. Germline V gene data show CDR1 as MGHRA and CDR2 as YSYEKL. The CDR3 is CASSPPRTGLSVAFF. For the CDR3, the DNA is TGCGCCAGCAGCCCCCCCCGGACAGGGCTCTCTGTAGCTTTCTTT.

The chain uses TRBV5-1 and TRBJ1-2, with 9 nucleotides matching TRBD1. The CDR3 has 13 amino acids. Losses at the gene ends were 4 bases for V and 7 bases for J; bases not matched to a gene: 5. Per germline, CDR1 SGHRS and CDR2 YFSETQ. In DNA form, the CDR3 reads TGCGCCAGCAGCGGCCGGGACAGGGTTGGCTACACCTTC. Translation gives CASSGRDRVGYTF.

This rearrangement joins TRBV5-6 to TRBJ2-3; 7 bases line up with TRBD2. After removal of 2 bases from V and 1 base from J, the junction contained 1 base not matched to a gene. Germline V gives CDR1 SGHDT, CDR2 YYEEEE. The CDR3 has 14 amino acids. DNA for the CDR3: TGTGCCAGCAGCTTCCGGGAGGGCACAGATACGCAGTATTTT. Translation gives CASSFREGTDTQYF.

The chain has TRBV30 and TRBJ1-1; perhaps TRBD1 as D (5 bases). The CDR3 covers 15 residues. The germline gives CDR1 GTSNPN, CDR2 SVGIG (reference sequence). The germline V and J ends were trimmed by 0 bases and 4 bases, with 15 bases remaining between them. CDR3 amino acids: CAWSVQSRGITEAFF. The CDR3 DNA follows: TGTGCCTGGAGTGTACAATCCCGGGGGATCACTGAAGCTTTCTTT.

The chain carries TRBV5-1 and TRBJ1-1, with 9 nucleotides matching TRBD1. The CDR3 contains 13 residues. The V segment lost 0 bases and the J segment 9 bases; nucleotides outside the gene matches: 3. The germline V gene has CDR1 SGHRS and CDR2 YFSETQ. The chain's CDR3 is CASSLEGQGKAFF. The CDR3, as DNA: TGCGCCAGCAGCTTGGAGGGACAGGGCAAAGCTTTCTTT.

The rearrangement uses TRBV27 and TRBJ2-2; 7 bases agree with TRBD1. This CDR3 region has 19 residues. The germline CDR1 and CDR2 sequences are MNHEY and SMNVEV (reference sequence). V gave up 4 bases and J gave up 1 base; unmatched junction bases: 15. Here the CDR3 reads CASSSSIEQGEWNTGELFF. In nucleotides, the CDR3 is TGTGCCAGCAGTTCCTCCATCGAGCAGGGGGAATGGAACACCGGGGAGCTGTTTTTT.

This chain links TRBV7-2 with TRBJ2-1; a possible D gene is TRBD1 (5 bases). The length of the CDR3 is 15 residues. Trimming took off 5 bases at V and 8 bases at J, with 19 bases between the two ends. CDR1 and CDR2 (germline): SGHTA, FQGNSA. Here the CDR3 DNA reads TGTGCCAGCAGCCATACTCGAAAGGGGAAGGATGAGCAGTTCTTC. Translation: CASSHTRKGKDEQFF.

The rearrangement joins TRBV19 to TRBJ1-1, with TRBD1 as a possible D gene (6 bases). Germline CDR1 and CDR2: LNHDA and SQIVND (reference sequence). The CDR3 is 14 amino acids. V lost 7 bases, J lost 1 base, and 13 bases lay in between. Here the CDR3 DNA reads TGTGCCAGTAATAGGGACACCGAGAACACTGAAGCTTTCTTT. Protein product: CASNRDTENTEAFF.

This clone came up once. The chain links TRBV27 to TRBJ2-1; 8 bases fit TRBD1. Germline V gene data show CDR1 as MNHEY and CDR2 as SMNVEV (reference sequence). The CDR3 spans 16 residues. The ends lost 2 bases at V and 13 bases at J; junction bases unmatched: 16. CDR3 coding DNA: TGTGCCAGCAGTTTACTGGCAGGGGGCACCTCCACTGGACAGTTCTTC. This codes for CASSLLAGGTSTGQFF.

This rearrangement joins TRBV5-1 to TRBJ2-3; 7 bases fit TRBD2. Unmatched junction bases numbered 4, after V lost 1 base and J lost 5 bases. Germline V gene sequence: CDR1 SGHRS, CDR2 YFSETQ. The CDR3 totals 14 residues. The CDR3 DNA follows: TGCGCCAGCAGCTTGACTAGCGCCCTAGATACGCAGTATTTT. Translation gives CASSLTSALDTQYF.

CDR3: CASSALAGVKGEQYF. The CDR3, as DNA: TGTGCCAGCAGTGCCTTGGCGGGAGTAAAGGGCGAGCAGTACTTC. The chain has TRBV25-1 and TRBJ2-7; TRBD2 matches 7 bases. This CDR3 region has 15 residues. Germline loops: CDR1 MGHDK, CDR2 SYGVNS. J gave up 6 bases and V 4 bases, and 12 bases lay outside the gene matches.

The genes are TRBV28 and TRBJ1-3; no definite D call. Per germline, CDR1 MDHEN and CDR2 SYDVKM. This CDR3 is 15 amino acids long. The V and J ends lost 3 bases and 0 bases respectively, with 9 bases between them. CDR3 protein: CASSFQPYSGNTIYF. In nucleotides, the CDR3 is TGTGCCAGCAGTTTTCAGCCCTACTCTGGAAACACCATATATTTT.

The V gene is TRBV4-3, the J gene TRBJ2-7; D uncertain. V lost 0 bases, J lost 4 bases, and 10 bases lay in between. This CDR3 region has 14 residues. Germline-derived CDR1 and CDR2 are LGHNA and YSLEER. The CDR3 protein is CASSQDRSGYEQYF. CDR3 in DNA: TGCGCCAGCAGCCAAGATAGAAGTGGGTACGAGCAGTACTTC.

The CDR3 protein is CASSFSIRDRSSYEQYF. As DNA, the CDR3 is TGTGCCAGCAGTTTTTCAATCCGGGACCGGAGCTCCTACGAGCAGTACTTC. The gene calls are TRBV28 and TRBJ2-7; either TRBD1 or TRBD2 may supply D (5 bases each). Germline CDR1 is MDHEN and CDR2 is SYDVKM. V dropped 3 bases and J dropped 0 bases, with 18 bases sitting between them. The CDR3 has 17 amino acids.

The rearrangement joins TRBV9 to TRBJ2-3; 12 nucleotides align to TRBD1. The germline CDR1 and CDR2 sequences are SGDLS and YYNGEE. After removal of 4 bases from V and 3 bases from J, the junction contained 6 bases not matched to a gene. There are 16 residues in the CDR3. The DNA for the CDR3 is TGTGCCAGCAGCCCCGGGACAGGGGGCAGTACAGATACGCAGTATTTT. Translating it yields CASSPGTGGSTDTQYF.

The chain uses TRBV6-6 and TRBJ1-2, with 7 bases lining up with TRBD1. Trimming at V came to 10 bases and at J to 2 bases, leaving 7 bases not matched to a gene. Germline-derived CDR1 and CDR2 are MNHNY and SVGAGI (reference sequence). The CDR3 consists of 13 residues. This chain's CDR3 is CATKPGQNYGYTF. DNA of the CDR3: TGTGCCACCAAACCGGGACAGAACTATGGCTACACCTTC.

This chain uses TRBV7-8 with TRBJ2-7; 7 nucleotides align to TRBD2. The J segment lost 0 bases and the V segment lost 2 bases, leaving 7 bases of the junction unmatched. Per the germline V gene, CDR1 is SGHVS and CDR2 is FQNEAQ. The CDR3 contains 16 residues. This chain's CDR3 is CASSLIGLADSYEQYF. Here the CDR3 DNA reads TGTGCCAGCAGCTTAATAGGGCTAGCGGACTCCTACGAGCAGTACTTC.